These 27 T cell receptor beta chains share one sample of origin, sequenced in a study of T-cell reconstitution after alpha-beta-depleted transplantation in children. The authors prepared the TCRbeta library with unique molecular identifiers. TCRdb recomputed calls from the PCR reads with MiXCR, one row per CDR3 protein. The table lists 400,000 to 450,000 distinct CDR3 sequences, roughly two fifths of them singletons, with 27% in the top ten. This sample comprised PBMCs, obtained before TCRalphabeta/CD19-depleted stem cell transplant. The source of these receptors is a girl aged 2 to 9 with aplastic anemia, due to receive a stem cell transplant.

The gene calls are TRBV5-4 and TRBJ1-1, with D tentatively TRBD1 (6 bases). V lost 4 bases and J 3 bases, leaving 13 bases between the germline ends. There are 14 residues in the CDR3. The germline CDR1 and CDR2 sequences are SGHNT and YYREEE (reference sequence). This CDR3 is CASSATGSHTEAFF. The CDR3, as DNA: TGTGCCAGCAGCGCGACAGGTTCTCACACTGAAGCTTTCTTT.

Of note for this clonotype: Its ends do not fully match the called genes, so a read error is possible. The chain recombines TRBV3-1 with TRBJ2-7; either TRBD1 or TRBD2 may supply D (5 bases each). CDR3 length equals 14 residues. Germline V gives CDR1 LGHDT, CDR2 YNNKEL (reference sequence). For the CDR3, the DNA is TGTGCCAGAAGCCCCCTTGAGGGACGACTCCAGCAGTACTTC. It encodes CARSPLEGRLQQYF.

At least ten counts were recorded for this clonotype. The chain has TRBV20-1 and TRBJ2-5; 11 nucleotides agree with TRBD2. The V gene end was trimmed by 4 bases and the J gene end by 5 bases; junction bases not matched to a gene: 9. Germline V gene lookup returns CDR1 DFQATT and CDR2 SNEGSKA (reference sequence). The CDR3 runs 15 residues. This chain's CDR3 is CSATPSGRIGETQYF. The CDR3 DNA reads as TGCAGTGCTACCCCTAGCGGGAGGATCGGGGAGACCCAGTACTTC.

This chain joins TRBV3-1 and TRBJ2-5, with D possibly being TRBD1 (5 bases). V gave up 1 base and J gave up 4 bases, with 10 bases separating them. The CDR3 runs 14 residues. Germline CDR1 reads LGHDT; CDR2 reads YNNKEL (reference sequence). DNA of the CDR3: TGTGCCAGCAGCCAAGTGGGGCTCGGAGAGACCCAGTACTTC. It codes for CASSQVGLGETQYF.

This clonotype was found a few times. This chain joins TRBV11-2 and TRBJ1-1; D remains unclear. With 1 base removed from V and 1 base from J, the gap between germline ends came to 7 bases. The germline V gene has CDR1 SGHAT and CDR2 FQNNGV. CDR3 length equals 14 residues. CDR3 residues: CASSLAQANTEAFF. DNA for the CDR3: TGTGCCAGCAGCTTAGCCCAGGCGAACACTGAAGCTTTCTTT.

V is TRBV5-1 and J is TRBJ2-1; D gene unclear. From germline, CDR1 is SGHRS and CDR2 YFSETQ. The CDR3 runs to 17 residues. V was shortened by 0 bases and J by 8 bases, with 21 bases between the two germline ends. The CDR3 DNA sequence: TGCGCCAGCAGCTTGGGAACTATCCCTTTGGGCGAGGATGAGCAGTTCTTC. Amino acid sequence: CASSLGTIPLGEDEQFF.

This clonotype came up many times. The J gene is TRBJ1-2, the V gene TRBV7-2; no reliable D call. The germline V gene has CDR1 SGHTA and CDR2 FQGNSA. The CDR3 has 15 amino acids. V was pared by 4 bases and J by 4 bases, with 16 bases between. The CDR3 is CASSSSVPAGYGYTF. The CDR3 region has the DNA TGTGCCAGCAGCTCATCGGTCCCGGCGGGCTATGGCTACACCTTC.

V usage is TRBV6-6 and J usage is TRBJ2-5, with unresolved D. V dropped 5 bases and J dropped 7 bases, with 11 bases sitting between them. Germline-derived CDR1 and CDR2 are MNHNY and SVGAGI (reference sequence). CDR3 length: 12 residues. The CDR3 bases are TGTGCCAGCAGTCCTAGAATTGGGACCCAGTACTTC. Its translation is CASSPRIGTQYF.

This clonotype was recorded at least ten times. This chain connects TRBV5-1 to TRBJ1-1; D is possibly TRBD1 (5 bases). V was shortened by 7 bases and J by 4 bases, with 14 bases between the two germline ends. The V gene's germline CDR1 is SGHRS and CDR2 YFSETQ. The CDR3 is made up of 13 amino acids. The CDR3 DNA follows: TGCGCCAGCGGTTCCGGGGGAGTCACTGAAGCTTTCTTT. As protein: CASGSGGVTEAFF.

The chain has TRBV28 and TRBJ2-7; D remains unclear. V was trimmed by 9 bases and J by 2 bases, leaving 17 bases between them. CDR1 and CDR2 (germline): MDHEN, SYDVKM. The CDR3 has 14 amino acids. The CDR3 coding sequence is TGTGCCAGGAGAAGTCAACCTATTGCCTACGAGCAGTACTTC. This gives the protein CARRSQPIAYEQYF.

This clonotype was counted a few times. V is TRBV11-2 and J is TRBJ1-3; D uncertain. Trimming removed 2 bases from V and 7 bases from J, with 0 bases in between. In germline, CDR1 is SGHAT, CDR2 FQNNGV. The CDR3 loop spans 10 amino acids. The DNA of the CDR3 is TGTGCCAGCAGCTTAAACACCATATATTTT. Translated, it gives CASSLNTIYF. Filled out from reference TRBV11-2 and TRBJ1-3, the complete variable domain reads EAGVAQSPRYKIIEKRQSVAFWCNPISGHATLYWYQQILGQGPKLLIQFQNNGVVDDSQLPKDRFSAERLKGVDSTLKIQPAKLEDSAVYLCASSLNTIYFGEGSWLTVV.

This clonotype was counted a few times. CDR3 in DNA: TGTGCCAGCAGTAGGGCCGGTGTTGATCAGCCCCAGCATTTT. The encoded protein is CASSRAGVDQPQHF. The chain uses TRBV27 and TRBJ1-5; D remains ambiguous. Germline CDR1 is MNHEY and CDR2 is SMNVEV (reference sequence). This CDR3 has 14 amino acids. V was cut by 5 bases and J by 5 bases, with 13 bases left in between.

The table lists this clonotype with many counts. The genes are TRBV28 and TRBJ2-2; a weak D match, TRBD2 (6 bases). The CDR3 loop spans 16 amino acids. V lost 2 bases and J lost 8, with 18 bases in between. Germline V lookup: CDR1 MDHEN, CDR2 SYDVKM. The CDR3 DNA is TGTGCCAGCAGTTTAGGAGGGAGAGAGATCTGGGGGGAGCTGTTTTTT. Protein product: CASSLGGREIWGELFF.

This clonotype was observed many times. The chain has TRBV7-9 and TRBJ2-1; 10 nucleotides match TRBD2. V was pared by 3 bases and J by 2 bases, with 4 bases of the junction left unmatched. The CDR3 is 16 residues long. Looked up from germline, CDR1 is SEHNR and CDR2 is FQNEAQ (reference sequence). The CDR3 nucleotides read TGTGCCAGCAGCTTTCTAGCGGGAGTAGCCTACAATGAGCAGTTCTTC. Translation: CASSFLAGVAYNEQFF. Based on the CDR3 plus reference TRBV7-9 and TRBJ2-1, the full variable domain is DTGVSQNPRHKITKRGQNVTFRCDPISEHNRLYWYRQTLGQGPEFLTYFQNEAQLEKSRLLSDRFSAERPKGSFSTLEIQRTEQGDSAMYLCASSFLAGVAYNEQFFGPGTRLTVL.

CDR3 sequence (DNA): TGTGCCAGCAGTTACTCCATTGCCTACGAGCAGTACTTC. It yields the protein CASSYSIAYEQYF. The V gene is TRBV6-2 or TRBV6-3, the J gene TRBJ2-7; D is uncertain. The CDR3 has 13 amino acids. The germline gives CDR1 MNHEY, CDR2 SVGEGT. V was pared by 0 bases and J by 2 bases, with 5 bases between.

The V and J genes are TRBV28 and TRBJ2-3; either TRBD1 or TRBD2 may supply D (6 bases each). CDR1 is MDHEN and CDR2 is SYDVKM in the germline V gene. The CDR3 has 12 residues. CDR3 in amino acids: CGVGGRTDTQYF. The DNA of the CDR3 is TGTGGAGTAGGGGGGAGAACAGATACGCAGTATTTT.

In this sample, this clonotype turned up once. The chain links TRBV12-3 or TRBV12-4 to TRBJ2-7; D might be TRBD2 (5 bases). Trimming pared 7 bases from V and 5 bases from J, leaving 24 bases between. The CDR3 is 16 residues long. The CDR3 protein is CASTPTGRLLDHEQYF. DNA of the CDR3: TGTGCCAGCACCCCAACTGGTCGGTTACTAGACCACGAGCAGTACTTC.

This clonotype occurred once. The CDR3 DNA reads as TGCAGTGCGGACAGGGGGGAGAACACTGAAGCTTTCTTT. Its protein product is CSADRGENTEAFF. This chain connects TRBV20-1 to TRBJ1-1; 10 bases map to TRBD1. V shed 6 bases and J 1 base; nucleotides not matched to a gene: 2. The V gene's germline CDR1 is DFQATT and CDR2 SNEGSKA (reference sequence). The CDR3 runs to 13 residues.

This clonotype was seen once. The chain recombines TRBV30 with TRBJ2-2; TRBD2 aligns across 9 bases. The CDR3 covers 17 residues. Looked up from germline, CDR1 is GTSNPN and CDR2 is SVGIG (reference sequence). V lost 2 bases and J lost 3; bases outside the gene matches: 10. Written as DNA, the CDR3 is TGTGCCTGGAGTTTGGCTAGCGGGAAACCCGACACCGGGGAGCTGTTTTTT. It yields the protein CAWSLASGKPDTGELFF.

V and J are TRBV5-1 and TRBJ2-1, with 11 nucleotides matching TRBD2. V lost 5 bases and J lost 4; bases outside the gene matches: 11. This CDR3 is 17 amino acids long. The germline gives CDR1 SGHRS, CDR2 YFSETQ. The chain's CDR3 is CASSKARGLADYNEQFF. In nucleotides, the CDR3 is TGCGCCAGCAGTAAAGCCCGGGGACTAGCGGATTACAATGAGCAGTTCTTC.

This chain links TRBV7-9 with TRBJ1-5; D remains ambiguous. Germline CDR1 reads SEHNR; CDR2 reads FQNEAQ (reference sequence). V gave up 5 bases and J gave up 0 bases, with 8 bases separating them. This CDR3 has 14 amino acids. This CDR3 reads CASSQTYSNQPQHF. CDR3 sequence (DNA): TGTGCCAGCAGCCAGACGTATAGCAATCAGCCCCAGCATTTT.

As regards this clonotype: A clone one base away is much larger, so this may be a read error. The missing conserved phenylalanine or tryptophan at the end of this CDR3 makes a read error likely. V is TRBV15 and J is TRBJ2-7; D is unresolved. Germline CDR1 LNHNV, CDR2 YYDKDF (reference sequence). V lost 1 base to trimming and J lost 5 bases, with 3 bases between them. The CDR3 runs 11 residues. CDR3 sequence: CATSRGHEQYL. In DNA, the CDR3 is TGTGCCACCAGCAGAGGTCACGAGCAGTACTTA.

This clonotype has at least ten counts. The V call is TRBV25-1, the J call TRBJ2-3; D is possibly TRBD2 (5 bases). The V end lost 8 bases, the J end lost 1 base, and 10 bases lay between the germline ends. The CDR3 covers 13 residues. CDR1 and CDR2 (germline): MGHDK, SYGVNS. CDR3 sequence: CASRAGGTDTQYF. CDR3 nucleotides: TGTGCCAGCCGGGCCGGGGGCACAGATACGCAGTATTTT.

This clonotype was counted between two and nine times. The J gene is TRBJ1-1, the V gene TRBV6-1; D not resolved. The CDR3 sequence is 13 residues long. The germline V gene encodes CDR1 MNHNS and CDR2 SASEGT. The V gene lost 6 bases and the J gene lost 5 bases, with 13 bases spanning the gap. The CDR3 nucleotides are TGTGCCAGCAGAGTGGAGGGCGATACTGAAGCTTTCTTT. It translates to CASRVEGDTEAFF.

This clonotype was detected many times. Here the CDR3 DNA reads TGTGCCAGCAGCGTTCTTTTCGCAGCGGGAGGGCCGTACAATGAGCAGTTCTTC. Translation: CASSVLFAAGGPYNEQFF. This chain uses TRBV9 with TRBJ2-1; 10 bases match TRBD2. The length of the CDR3 is 18 residues. Per the germline V gene, CDR1 is SGDLS and CDR2 is YYNGEE. V lost 2 bases and J lost 4; bases outside the gene matches: 12.

The chain uses TRBV28 and TRBJ2-7; D uncertain. In germline, CDR1 is MDHEN, CDR2 SYDVKM. Trimming took 6 bases from V and 3 from J, leaving 12 bases between them. The CDR3 spans 13 residues. The CDR3 coding sequence is TGTGCCAGCAGCCGTTGGGCTTACTACGAGCAGTACTTC. It is translated as CASSRWAYYEQYF.

Many counts were recorded for this clonotype. The chain employs TRBV5-6 and TRBJ1-2; the match to TRBD1 covers 7 bases. The CDR3 length is 13 residues. Germline V gene lookup returns CDR1 SGHDT and CDR2 YYEEEE. Losses at the gene ends were 4 bases for V and 8 bases for J; bases not matched to a gene: 8. The chain's CDR3 is CASSEATGSGYTF. In DNA, the CDR3 is TGTGCCAGCAGCGAAGCGACAGGGTCGGGCTACACCTTC.